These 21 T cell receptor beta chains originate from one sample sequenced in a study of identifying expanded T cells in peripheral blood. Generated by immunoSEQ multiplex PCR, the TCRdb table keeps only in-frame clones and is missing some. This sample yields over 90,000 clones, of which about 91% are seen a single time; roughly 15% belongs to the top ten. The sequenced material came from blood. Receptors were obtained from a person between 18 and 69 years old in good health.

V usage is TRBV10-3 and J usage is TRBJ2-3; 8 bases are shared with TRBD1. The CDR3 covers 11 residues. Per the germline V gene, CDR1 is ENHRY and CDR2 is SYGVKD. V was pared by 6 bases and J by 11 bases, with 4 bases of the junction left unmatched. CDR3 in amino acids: CAIRTDRGQYF. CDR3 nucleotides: TGTGCCATCAGAACCGACAGGGGGCAGTATTTT.

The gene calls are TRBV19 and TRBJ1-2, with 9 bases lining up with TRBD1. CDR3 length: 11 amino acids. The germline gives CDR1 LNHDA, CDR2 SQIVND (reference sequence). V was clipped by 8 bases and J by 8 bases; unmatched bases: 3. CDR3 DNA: TGTGCCAGTCGGACAGGGGAAGGCTACACCTTC. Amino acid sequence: CASRTGEGYTF. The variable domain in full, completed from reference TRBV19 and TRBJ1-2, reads DGGITQSPKYLFRKEGQNVTLSCEQNLNHDAMYWYRQDPGQGLRLIYYSQIVNDFQKGDIAEGYSVSREKKESFPLTVTSAQKNPTAFYLCASRTGEGYTFGSGTRLTVV.

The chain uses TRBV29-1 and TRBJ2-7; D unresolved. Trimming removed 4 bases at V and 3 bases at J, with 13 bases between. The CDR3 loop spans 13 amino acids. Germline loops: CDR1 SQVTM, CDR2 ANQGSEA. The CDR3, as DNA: TGCAGCGTTGGGTCCTTCTCCGGCTACGAGCAGTACTTC. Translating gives CSVGSFSGYEQYF.

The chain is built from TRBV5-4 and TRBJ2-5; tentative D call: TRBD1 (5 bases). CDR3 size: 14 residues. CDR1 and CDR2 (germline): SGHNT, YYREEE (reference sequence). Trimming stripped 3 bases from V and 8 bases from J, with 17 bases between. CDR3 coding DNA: TGTGCCAGCAGCTCGGACACTGACAAGAAAACCCAGTACTTC. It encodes CASSSDTDKKTQYF.

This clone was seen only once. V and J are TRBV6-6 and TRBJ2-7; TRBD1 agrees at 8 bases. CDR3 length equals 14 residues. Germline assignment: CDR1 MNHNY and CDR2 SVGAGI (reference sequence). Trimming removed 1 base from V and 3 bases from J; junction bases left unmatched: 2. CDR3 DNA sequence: TGTGCCAGCAGTTACTACGGACAGGGCTACGAGCAGTACTTC. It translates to CASSYYGQGYEQYF.

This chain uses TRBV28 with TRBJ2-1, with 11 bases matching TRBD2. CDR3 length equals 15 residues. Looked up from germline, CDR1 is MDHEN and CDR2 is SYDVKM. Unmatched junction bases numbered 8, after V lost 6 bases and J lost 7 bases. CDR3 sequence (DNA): TGTGCCAGCAGGATTGGACTAGCGGGCACGAATGAGCAGTTCTTC. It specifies CASRIGLAGTNEQFF.

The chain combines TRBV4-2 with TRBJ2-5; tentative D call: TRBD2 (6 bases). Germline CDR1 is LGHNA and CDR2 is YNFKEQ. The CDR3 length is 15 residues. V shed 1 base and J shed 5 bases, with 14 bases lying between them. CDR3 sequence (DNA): TGTGCCAGCAGCCAAGCCGGGACTGCGTTTGAGACCCAGTACTTC. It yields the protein CASSQAGTAFETQYF.

The CDR3 reads CASSLDGRVYEQYF. The DNA for the CDR3 is TGTGCCAGCAGCTTAGATGGTCGGGTTTACGAGCAGTACTTC. The J gene is TRBJ2-7, the V gene TRBV7-9; D not certain. CDR1 is SEHNR and CDR2 is FQNEAQ in the germline V gene (reference sequence). The ends were cut back, 1 base at V and 4 bases at J, with 11 bases in the middle. The length of the CDR3 is 14 residues. The full variable domain, completed using reference TRBV7-9 and TRBJ2-7, is DTGVSQNPRHKITKRGQNVTFRCDPISEHNRLYWYRQTLGQGPEFLTYFQNEAQLEKSRLLSDRFSAERPKGSFSTLEIQRTEQGDSAMYLCASSLDGRVYEQYFGPGTRLTVT.

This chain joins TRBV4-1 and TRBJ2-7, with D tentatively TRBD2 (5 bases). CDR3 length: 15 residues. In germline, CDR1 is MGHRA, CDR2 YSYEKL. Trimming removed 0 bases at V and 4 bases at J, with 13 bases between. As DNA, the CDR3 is TGCGCCAGCAGCCAAGAGTTTGGACTTCGATACGAGCAGTACTTC. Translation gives CASSQEFGLRYEQYF.

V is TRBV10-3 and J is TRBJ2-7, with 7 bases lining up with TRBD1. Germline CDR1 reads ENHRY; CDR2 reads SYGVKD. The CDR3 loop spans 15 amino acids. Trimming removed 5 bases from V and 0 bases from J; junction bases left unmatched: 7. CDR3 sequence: CAISRGQAGSYEQYF. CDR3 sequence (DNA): TGTGCCATCAGTAGAGGACAGGCGGGCTCCTACGAGCAGTACTTC.

CDR3 residues: CASSLGGGDTYEQYF. As DNA, the CDR3 is TGCGCCAGCAGCTTGGGCGGGGGCGATACCTACGAGCAGTACTTC. The chain links TRBV5-1 to TRBJ2-7, with D possibly TRBD2 on 7 matching bases. Germline-derived CDR1 and CDR2 are SGHRS and YFSETQ. V shed 0 bases and J shed 2 bases, with 12 bases lying between them. The CDR3 spans 15 residues.

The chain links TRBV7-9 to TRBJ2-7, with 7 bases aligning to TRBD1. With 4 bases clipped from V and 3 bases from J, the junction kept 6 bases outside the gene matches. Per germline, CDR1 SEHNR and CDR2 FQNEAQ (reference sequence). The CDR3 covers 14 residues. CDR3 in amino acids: CASSSGQDYYEQYF. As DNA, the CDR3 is TGTGCCAGCAGCTCCGGACAGGATTACTACGAGCAGTACTTC.

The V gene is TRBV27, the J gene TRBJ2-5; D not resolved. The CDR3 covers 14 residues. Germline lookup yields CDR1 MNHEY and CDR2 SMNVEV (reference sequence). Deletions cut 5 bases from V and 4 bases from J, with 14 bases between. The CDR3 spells CASSPNLSSETQYF. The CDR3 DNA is TGTGCCAGCAGTCCCAATTTGAGCTCAGAGACCCAGTACTTC.

The CDR3 coding sequence is TGTGCCAGCAGCTTATTCGGGAGAAACACCGGGGAGCTGTTTTTT. Translation: CASSLFGRNTGELFF. The chain has TRBV7-8 and TRBJ2-2; D is perhaps TRBD2 (6 bases). V lost 2 bases and J 2 bases, leaving 9 bases between the germline ends. Germline V gene sequence: CDR1 SGHVS, CDR2 FQNEAQ. The CDR3 length is 15 residues.

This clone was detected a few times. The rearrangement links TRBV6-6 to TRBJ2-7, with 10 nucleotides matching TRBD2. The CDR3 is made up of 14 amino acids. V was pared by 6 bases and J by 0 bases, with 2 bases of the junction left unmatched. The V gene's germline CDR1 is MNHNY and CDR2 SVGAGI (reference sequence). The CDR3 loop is CASSLAGDSYEQYF. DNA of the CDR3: TGTGCCAGCAGCCTAGCGGGGGACTCCTACGAGCAGTACTTC.

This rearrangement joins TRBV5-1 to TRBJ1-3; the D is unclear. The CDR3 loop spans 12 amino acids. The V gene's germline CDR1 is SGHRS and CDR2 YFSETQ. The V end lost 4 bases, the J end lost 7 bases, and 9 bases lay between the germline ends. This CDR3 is CASSPGRNTIYF. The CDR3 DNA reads TGCGCCAGCAGCCCTGGGCGGAACACCATATATTTT.

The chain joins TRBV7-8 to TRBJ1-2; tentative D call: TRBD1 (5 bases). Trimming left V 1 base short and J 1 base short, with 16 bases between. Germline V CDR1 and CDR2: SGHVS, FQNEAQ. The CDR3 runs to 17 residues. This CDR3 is CASSLVGRSAGNYGYTF. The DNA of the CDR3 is TGTGCCAGCAGCTTAGTGGGACGAAGTGCGGGTAACTATGGCTACACCTTC.

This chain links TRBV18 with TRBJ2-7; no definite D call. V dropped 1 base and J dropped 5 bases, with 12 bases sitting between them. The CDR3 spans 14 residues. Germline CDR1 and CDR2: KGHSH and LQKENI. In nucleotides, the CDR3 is TGTGCCAGCTCACCACTTTCTTCAGCCGACGAGCAGTACTTC. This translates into CASSPLSSADEQYF.

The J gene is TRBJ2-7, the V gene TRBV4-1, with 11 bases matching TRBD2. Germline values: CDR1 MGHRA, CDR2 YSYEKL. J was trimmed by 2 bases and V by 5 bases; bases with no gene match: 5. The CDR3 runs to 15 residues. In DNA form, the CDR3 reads TGCGCCAGCAGCTCCGGGACTAGCGGAACCTACGAGCAGTACTTC. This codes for CASSSGTSGTYEQYF.

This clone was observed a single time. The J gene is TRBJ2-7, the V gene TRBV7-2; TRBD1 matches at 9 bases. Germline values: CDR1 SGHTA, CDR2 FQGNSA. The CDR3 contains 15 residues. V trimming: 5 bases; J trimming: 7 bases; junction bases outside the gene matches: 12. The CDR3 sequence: CASSPEGQGTGEQYF. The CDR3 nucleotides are TGTGCCAGCAGCCCGGAGGGGCAGGGGACAGGGGAGCAGTACTTC.

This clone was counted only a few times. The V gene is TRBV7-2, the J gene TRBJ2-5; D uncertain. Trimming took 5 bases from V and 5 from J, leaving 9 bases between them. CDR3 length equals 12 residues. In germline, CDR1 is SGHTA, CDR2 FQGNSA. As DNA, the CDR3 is TGTGCCAGCAGCCCCCGACGGGAGACCCAGTACTTC. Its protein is CASSPRRETQYF.